Shown below are 18 T cell receptor beta chains from a single sample sequenced in a study of T-cell memory formation after mild COVID-19. MiXCR, run by TCRdb on the 5' RACE reads, gives a single entry per CDR3 protein. This sample has over 95,000 distinct CDR3 sequences, with about 24% found just once. The sample comprised PBMCs or a T cell subset sorted from them (not recorded which). The origin of the receptors is a man between 18 and 29 years old who had mild COVID-19 (a few samples of this study predate the infection). Cell type and time point are not known.

This chain links TRBV19 with TRBJ2-5; weak D call: TRBD1 (5 bases). The CDR3 runs 14 residues. The germline V gene has CDR1 LNHDA and CDR2 SQIVND (reference sequence). The V end lost 5 bases, the J end lost 7 bases, and 17 bases lay between the germline ends. CDR3 amino acids: CASSPRTPKGTQYF. The CDR3 DNA is TGTGCCAGTAGTCCCCGGACACCGAAGGGGACCCAGTACTTC.

This clonotype came up a few times. V and J are TRBV4-1 and TRBJ2-7, with D maybe TRBD1 (6 bases). This CDR3 contains 13 residues. V lost 0 bases, J lost 6 bases, and 9 bases lay in between. Per the germline V gene, CDR1 is MGHRA and CDR2 is YSYEKL. The CDR3 loop is CASSQDGGSEQYV. CDR3 coding DNA: TGCGCCAGCAGCCAAGATGGGGGCTCCGAGCAGTACGTC.

The chain is built from TRBV25-1 and TRBJ1-6; TRBD1 is a possible D gene (6 bases). V lost 6 bases and J 6 bases, leaving 15 bases between the germline ends. The CDR3 is 15 amino acids. Germline V lookup: CDR1 MGHDK, CDR2 SYGVNS. The CDR3: CASRDTGSGNSPLHF. CDR3 sequence (DNA): TGTGCCAGCAGGGATACAGGGTCGGGTAATTCACCCCTCCACTTT. The full variable domain, rest sourced from reference TRBV25-1 and TRBJ1-6, is EADIYQTPRYLVIGTGKKITLECSQTMGHDKMYWYQQDPGMELHLIHYSYGVNSTEKGDLSSESTVSRIRTEHFPLTLESARPSHTSQYLCASRDTGSGNSPLHFGNGTRLTVT.

The rearrangement joins TRBV5-5 to TRBJ1-5; 7 bases agree with TRBD1. Trimming took 1 base from V and 6 from J; bases not matched to a gene: 10. Germline V gene sequence: CDR1 SGHKS, CDR2 YYEKEE (reference sequence). The CDR3 length is 16 residues. The CDR3 DNA sequence: TGTGCCAGCAGCTTGTTTCAGGGGGAAGTCGGTCAGCCCCAGCATTTT. Amino acids: CASSLFQGEVGQPQHF.

V and J are TRBV30 and TRBJ2-7, with D maybe TRBD1 (7 bases). Germline CDR1 GTSNPN, CDR2 SVGIG (reference sequence). With 0 bases removed from V and 6 bases from J, the gap between germline ends came to 18 bases. This CDR3 has 15 residues. CDR3 sequence reads: CAWSVSRGVFLEQYF. The CDR3 DNA follows: TGTGCCTGGAGTGTGTCCAGGGGGGTTTTTCTCGAGCAGTACTTC.

This clonotype was detected a few times. The gene calls are TRBV19 and TRBJ2-2; weak D call: TRBD2 (6 bases). Trimming took off 7 bases at V and 4 bases at J, with 13 bases between the two ends. Germline CDR1 is LNHDA and CDR2 is SQIVND (reference sequence). This CDR3 comprises 14 residues. In DNA, the CDR3 is TGTGCCAGTACCGCGTGGGGGGTCACCGGGGAGCTGTTTTTT. Protein product: CASTAWGVTGELFF. Drawing the rest from reference TRBV19 and TRBJ2-2, the complete variable domain is DGGITQSPKYLFRKEGQNVTLSCEQNLNHDAMYWYRQDPGQGLRLIYYSQIVNDFQKGDIAEGYSVSREKKESFPLTVTSAQKNPTAFYLCASTAWGVTGELFFGEGSRLTVL.

The table lists this clonotype with a few counts. The CDR3 loop reads CSAIQPRQGNTGELFF. The CDR3 coding sequence is TGCAGTGCGATACAGCCAAGACAGGGTAACACCGGGGAGCTGTTTTTT. The chain combines TRBV20-1 with TRBJ2-2; TRBD1 matches at 7 bases. The CDR3 is made up of 16 amino acids. V lost 6 bases, J lost 2 bases, and 12 bases stayed unmatched. The germline gives CDR1 DFQATT, CDR2 SNEGSKA (reference sequence).

This clonotype was observed a few times. CDR3 DNA sequence: TGTGCCAGCAGCTTAGGTGCGGGCTACGAGCAGTACTTC. This codes for CASSLGAGYEQYF. The rearrangement uses TRBV7-9 and TRBJ2-7, with a weak D call TRBD2 (5 bases). V was pared by 1 base and J by 3 bases, with 7 bases between. The V gene's germline CDR1 is SEHNR and CDR2 FQNEAQ (reference sequence). CDR3 size: 13 residues.

The chain recombines TRBV12-3 or TRBV12-4 with TRBJ2-1, with D perhaps TRBD2 (6 bases). V was pared by 6 bases and J by 6 bases, with 12 bases between. The CDR3 totals 13 residues. The CDR3 loop is CASSPGTLNEQFF. DNA of the CDR3: TGTGCCAGCAGCCCCGGGACTCTCAATGAGCAGTTCTTC.

This clonotype was seen ten or more times. V usage is TRBV4-1 and J usage is TRBJ2-4; D is uncertain. Germline lookup yields CDR1 MGHRA and CDR2 YSYEKL. V dropped 1 base and J dropped 6 bases, with 7 bases sitting between them. The CDR3 spans 13 residues. This CDR3 reads CASSQGVGNIQYF. The CDR3 DNA reads TGCGCCAGCAGCCAAGGTGTCGGAAACATTCAGTACTTC.

The sample holds a few counts of this clonotype. The chain has TRBV12-3 or TRBV12-4 and TRBJ2-5, with 9 bases that match TRBD1. This CDR3 is built from 15 residues. The J segment lost 4 bases and the V segment lost 2 bases, leaving 5 bases of the junction unmatched. The CDR3 sequence is CASSLKGTGIETQYF. The CDR3 DNA sequence: TGTGCCAGCAGTTTAAAGGGGACAGGGATAGAGACCCAGTACTTC.

This clonotype appeared a few times. The CDR3 DNA reads TGTGCCAGTAGTTATGAGACAGGGTTCGTCGAGCAGTACGTC. As protein: CASSYETGFVEQYV. The chain joins TRBV19 to TRBJ2-7; 7 bases agree with TRBD1. Losses at the gene ends were 5 bases for V and 6 bases for J; bases not matched to a gene: 10. CDR3 length: 14 amino acids. Looked up from germline, CDR1 is LNHDA and CDR2 is SQIVND (reference sequence).

This clonotype was seen a few times. The J gene is TRBJ1-5, the V gene TRBV28, with 9 bases identical to TRBD1. CDR3 length: 16 amino acids. V was pared by 5 bases and J by 0 bases, with 5 bases of the junction left unmatched. Germline loops: CDR1 MDHEN, CDR2 SYDVKM. CDR3 protein: CASSTGQGNSNQPQHF. The CDR3 nucleotides are TGTGCCAGCAGTACGGGACAGGGTAATAGCAATCAGCCCCAGCATTTT.

In nucleotides, the CDR3 is TGTGCCAGCAGCTTAGGAGCGGGGGGGCCACATGAGCAGTTCTTC. This encodes CASSLGAGGPHEQFF. The rearrangement uses TRBV11-2 and TRBJ2-1, with TRBD2 matching over 10 bases. Per germline, CDR1 SGHAT and CDR2 FQNNGV. The V and J ends lost 1 base and 8 bases, in that order; junction bases with no gene match: 5. The CDR3 runs to 15 residues.

This chain links TRBV11-2 with TRBJ2-7; TRBD1 might be the D (5 bases). V shed 0 bases and J shed 2 bases, with 8 bases lying between them. The CDR3 consists of 14 residues. Germline CDR1 and CDR2: SGHAT and FQNNGV. This CDR3 reads CASSLDPRAYEQYF. The DNA of the CDR3 is TGTGCCAGCAGCTTAGATCCCAGGGCCTACGAGCAGTACTTC.

The chain couples TRBV13 to TRBJ2-5; D unresolved. This CDR3 is 16 amino acids long. Germline V gene sequence: CDR1 PRHDT, CDR2 FYEKMQ (reference sequence). V was trimmed by 0 bases and J by 2 bases, leaving 13 bases between them. The CDR3 loop reads CASSLGPVGQQETQYF. CDR3 DNA: TGTGCCAGCAGCTTAGGCCCCGTAGGGCAGCAAGAGACCCAGTACTTC.

This clonotype was detected only a few times. The J gene is TRBJ2-7, the V gene TRBV5-1; perhaps TRBD1 as D (6 bases). The CDR3 has 14 amino acids. Germline loops: CDR1 SGHRS, CDR2 YFSETQ. The V gene lost 3 bases and the J gene lost 3 bases, with 13 bases spanning the gap. This CDR3 reads CASSSDPGDYEQYF. In nucleotides, the CDR3 is TGCGCCAGCAGCTCAGACCCAGGGGACTACGAGCAGTACTTC.

This clonotype was seen only a few times. The rearrangement uses TRBV6-4 and TRBJ2-1, with 11 bases aligning to TRBD2. Germline V CDR1 and CDR2: MRHNA, SNTAGT. CDR3 size: 16 residues. Losses at the gene ends were 0 bases for V and 8 bases for J; bases not matched to a gene: 6. The CDR3 DNA is TGTGCCAGCAGTGACTCGACTAGCGGGGATTCAGATGAGCAGTTCTTC. Protein sequence: CASSDSTSGDSDEQFF.